This T cell receptor (beta chain) was captured by sequencing in a study of identical twins. Broader study findings: Partial confounding of zero-insertion analyses by invariant MAIT and iNKT cells was possible. The more abundant beta clonotypes in cord blood had fewer insertions, and memory repertoires did not show this.

There are 15 residues in the CDR3. Germline assignment: CDR1 SGHRS and CDR2 YFSETQ. Trimming cost V 3 bases and J 1 base; bases outside gene matches: 6. Unique molecular identifiers were present on cDNA, and template switching added a universal primer site. Via MiXCR, TCRdb re-called the 5' RACE reads, giving one row per CDR3 protein. The repertoire holds fewer than 350,000 distinct CDR3 sequences, with approximately 8.5% as singletons. This clonotype was counted at least ten times. Its target is not known. These sequences were also reported in another study, on yellow fever vaccine responses in identical twins.

This TCR was recovered from a woman younger than 35 in good health. The material sequenced was memory (CD45RO+) T cells sorted from blood. The chain carries TRBV5-1 and TRBJ1-1, with TRBD1 matching over 7 bases. The CDR3 coding sequence is TGCGCCAGCAGCTACTCGGGACAGAAGAACACTGAAGCTTTCTTT. This translates into CASSYSGQKNTEAFF.